This TCR beta chain was documented in a study of T cells in localized non-small cell lung cancer. Overall study results and limits: Turning up in adjacent lung were a median approximately 58 of the top 100 tumor clones. Uninvolved adjacent lung had the highest recorded T cell clonality, with tumor below it.

The table came from immunoSEQ multiplex PCR; TCRdb's copy has only in-frame clones and leaves some out. Of tens of thousands of clones in the sample, 81% are singletons; the top ten hold roughly 6.6%. The V gene end was trimmed by 5 bases and the J gene end by 6 bases; junction bases not matched to a gene: 8. Germline assignment: CDR1 MNHNS and CDR2 SASEGT. CDR3 length: 14 amino acids. Note on this clone: Its target is unknown.

This sample comprised peripheral blood mononuclear cells, obtained before any cancer treatment. The TCR comes from a male donor older than 55 with stage II lung adenocarcinoma. V usage is TRBV6-1 and J usage is TRBJ2-7, with TRBD1 matching 9 bases. The DNA for the CDR3 is TGTGCCAGCAGTCCCGGGACAGGGTTTAGCGAGCAGTACTTC. Protein sequence: CASSPGTGFSEQYF.